Following are 25 T cell receptor beta chains from one sample sequenced in a study of molecular identifiers for immune sequencing clone quantification. A single record per CDR3 protein comes from TCRdb applying MiXCR to the PCR reads. The table records about 640,000 distinct CDR3 sequences, nearly 20% of them present only once. Sequencing was done on a sample of naive CD8+ T cells from blood, with Jurkat cell RNA spiked in. Subset indicated: FACS-sorted CD8+CD4-CCR7+CD45RA+ naive T cells. These receptors were taken from a human donor in good health. Some libraries in this study had Jurkat cell RNA spiked in.

This clonotype has a handful of counts. This chain uses TRBV20-1 with TRBJ2-7; 7 bases align to TRBD2. V shed 4 bases and J 3 bases; nucleotides not matched to a gene: 12. The CDR3 runs 15 residues. CDR1 is DFQATT and CDR2 is SNEGSKA in the germline V gene (reference sequence). The CDR3 here is CSANSLADSFYEQYF. CDR3 DNA sequence: TGCAGTGCTAACAGTCTAGCGGATTCCTTCTACGAGCAGTACTTC.

The V gene is TRBV24-1, the J gene TRBJ2-1, with D unclear. The CDR3 runs 14 residues. Germline V gene sequence: CDR1 KGHDR, CDR2 SFDVKD. V was cut by 7 bases and J by 2 bases, with 11 bases left in between. The CDR3 protein is CATSSTPAYNEQFF. The CDR3 DNA reads as TGTGCCACCAGCTCAACCCCGGCCTACAATGAGCAGTTCTTC.

This clonotype has ten or more counts. The chain recombines TRBV7-2 with TRBJ2-7; a weak D match, TRBD1 (5 bases). The length of the CDR3 is 14 residues. CDR1 is SGHTA, CDR2 FQGNSA, per germline. V lost 5 bases, J lost 3 bases, and 14 bases lay in between. This chain's CDR3 is CASSPQGSHYEQYF. CDR3 bases: TGTGCCAGCAGCCCCCAGGGATCGCACTACGAGCAGTACTTC.

This clonotype was seen repeatedly, ten times or more. The gene calls are TRBV9 and TRBJ2-3; 13 bases fit TRBD2. Unmatched junction bases numbered 2, after V lost 3 bases and J lost 1 base. The CDR3 is 16 amino acids. Germline V gene data show CDR1 as SGDLS and CDR2 as YYNGEE. The CDR3 DNA sequence: TGTGCCAGCAGCGAGGGGACTAGCGGGGGCACAGATACGCAGTATTTT. Its translation: CASSEGTSGGTDTQYF.

The sample holds many counts of this clonotype. The CDR3 region has the DNA TGCAGTGCTAGAGATGGATGGACCTACGAGCAGTACTTC. Translating it yields CSARDGWTYEQYF. The V gene is TRBV20-1, the J gene TRBJ2-7; D gene unclear. There are 13 residues in the CDR3. Trimming removed 0 bases at V and 2 bases at J, with 8 bases between. Germline values: CDR1 DFQATT, CDR2 SNEGSKA (reference sequence).

The rearrangement uses TRBV30 and TRBJ2-7; 11 nucleotides align to TRBD1. The germline V gene encodes CDR1 GTSNPN and CDR2 SVGIG (reference sequence). CDR3 size: 16 residues. J was trimmed by 3 bases and V by 4 bases; bases with no gene match: 11. The CDR3 nucleotides are TGTGCCTGGACGGCGAAACCGGACAGGGGGCGCTACGAGCAGTACTTC. Translated: CAWTAKPDRGRYEQYF.

This clonotype was detected ten times or more. The V call is TRBV29-1, the J call TRBJ2-7; tentative D call: TRBD1 (6 bases). The V gene lost 4 bases and the J gene lost 0 bases, with 10 bases spanning the gap. The CDR3 is 13 amino acids. The germline V gene has CDR1 SQVTM and CDR2 ANQGSEA. CDR3: CSVATGSSYEQYF. CDR3 sequence (DNA): TGCAGCGTTGCCACAGGGAGCTCCTACGAGCAGTACTTC.

This clonotype has a count of ten or more. This chain links TRBV29-1 with TRBJ2-7, with a weak D call TRBD1 (6 bases). Between the trimmed V and J ends, which lost 2 bases and 0 bases, there was a span of 11 bases. The CDR3 is made up of 14 amino acids. Germline V gives CDR1 SQVTM, CDR2 ANQGSEA. CDR3 bases: TGCAGCGTTGAATCTACAGGGAGCTCCTACGAGCAGTACTTC. This codes for CSVESTGSSYEQYF.

At least ten counts were recorded for this clonotype. The rearrangement links TRBV7-6 to TRBJ2-3; 9 bases map to TRBD2. Germline V gene data show CDR1 as SGHVS and CDR2 as FNYEAQ. Germline trimming cut 1 base from V and 4 bases from J; bases unmatched to any gene: 9. The CDR3 is made up of 17 amino acids. CDR3 coding DNA: TGTGCCAGCAGCTTAGAGGGAGGCGGGGGGGCCGCAGATACGCAGTATTTT. Its protein product is CASSLEGGGGAADTQYF.

This clonotype has ten or more counts. V is TRBV29-1 and J is TRBJ1-1, with 7 bases identical to TRBD1. Germline V gene sequence: CDR1 SQVTM, CDR2 ANQGSEA. V shed 4 bases, J shed 4 bases, and the junction held 3 bases outside the gene matches. The CDR3 is 12 amino acids. The CDR3, as DNA: TGCAGCGTTGCCGAGGGGGCCACTGAAGCTTTCTTT. Protein sequence: CSVAEGATEAFF.

Worth noting for this clonotype: A much larger clone lies one base from this, so it may be a read error. The chain combines TRBV4-3 with TRBJ1-6; no definite D call. Germline-derived CDR1 and CDR2 are LGHNA and YSLEER. CDR3 length equals 17 residues. The germline V and J ends were trimmed by 0 bases and 8 bases, with 17 bases remaining between them. The CDR3 region is CASSQDSNAKFYSPLHF. Here the CDR3 DNA reads TGCGCCAGCAGCCAAGATAGTAACGCCAAATTTTATTCACCCCTCCACTTT.

CDR3 DNA: TGTGCCAGCTGCCCTGGGACAGGGGATACTGGAAACACCATATATTTT. Translating gives CASCPGTGDTGNTIYF. The chain combines TRBV13 with TRBJ1-3, with 10 positions matching TRBD1. V lost 8 bases to trimming and J lost 2 bases; unmatched junction nucleotides: 9. The CDR3 has 16 residues. Germline V lookup: CDR1 PRHDT, CDR2 FYEKMQ (reference sequence). Combining the CDR3 with reference TRBV13 and TRBJ1-3 gives the whole variable domain AAGVIQSPRHLIKEKRETATLKCYPIPRHDTVYWYQQGPGQDPQFLISFYEKMQSDKGSIPDRFSAQQFSDYHSELNMSSLELGDSALYFCASCPGTGDTGNTIYFGEGSWLTVV.

This clonotype was counted only a few times. The chain is built from TRBV27 and TRBJ1-4, with 8 bases lining up with TRBD1. CDR1 is MNHEY and CDR2 is SMNVEV in the germline V gene (reference sequence). V gave up 4 bases and J gave up 8 bases; unmatched junction bases: 12. CDR3 size: 16 residues. CDR3 sequence: CASSSPLRGLGEKLFF. The CDR3 DNA reads as TGTGCCAGCAGTTCTCCACTCAGGGGGCTGGGGGAAAAACTGTTTTTT.

Only a few counts were recorded for this clonotype. CDR3 loop: CAGMRTGGSYEQYF. The CDR3, as DNA: TGTGCCGGCATGCGAACAGGGGGCTCCTACGAGCAGTACTTC. The V gene is TRBV2, the J gene TRBJ2-7; 8 nucleotides line up with TRBD1. The CDR3 length is 14 residues. The germline gives CDR1 SNHLY, CDR2 FYNNEI. J lost 0 bases, V lost 11 bases, and 9 bases had no gene match.

This clonotype has just a few counts. The gene calls are TRBV23-1 and TRBJ2-6, with 9 bases fitting TRBD1. TRBV23-1 has ORF status, its function being uncertain. V lost 2 bases to trimming and J lost 0 bases; unmatched junction nucleotides: 11. The CDR3 runs 20 residues. The CDR3 nucleotides read TGCGCCAGCAGTCAACTCAGGAGAAGGACAGGGGACTCTGGGGCCAACGTCCTGACTTTC. It yields the protein CASSQLRRRTGDSGANVLTF.

The table lists this clonotype with many counts. The chain carries TRBV29-1 and TRBJ1-1, with D perhaps TRBD1 (5 bases). Germline loops: CDR1 SQVTM, CDR2 ANQGSEA. The ends were cut back, 4 bases at V and 5 bases at J, with 14 bases in the middle. This CDR3 is built from 13 residues. The DNA of the CDR3 is TGCAGCGTTGTAGGGACGGAGACGACTGAAGCTTTCTTT. Translating gives CSVVGTETTEAFF. The whole variable domain, remainder taken from reference TRBV29-1 and TRBJ1-1, is SAVISQKPSRDICQRGTSLTIQCQVDSQVTMMFWYRQQPGQSLTLIATANQGSEATYESGFVIDKFPISRPNLTFSTLTVSNMSPEDSSIYLCSVVGTETTEAFFGQGTRLTVV.

This clonotype was seen more than once but under ten times. The chain carries TRBV4-1 and TRBJ2-1; D is unclear. The CDR3 extends over 15 amino acids. Trimming cost V 1 base and J 2 bases, with 9 bases left between them. The germline gives CDR1 MGHRA, CDR2 YSYEKL. The CDR3 sequence: CASSQVAPTYNEQFF. CDR3 coding DNA: TGCGCCAGCAGCCAAGTAGCACCTACCTACAATGAGCAGTTCTTC.

This clonotype has at least ten counts. The genes are TRBV6-1 and TRBJ1-5; 7 nucleotides agree with TRBD1. Germline V gives CDR1 MNHNS, CDR2 SASEGT. This CDR3 contains 15 residues. The V and J ends lost 3 bases and 5 bases, in that order; junction bases with no gene match: 7. DNA for the CDR3: TGTGCCAGCAGTGATCGACAGGGTTTCTATCAGCCCCAGCATTTT. This translates into CASSDRQGFYQPQHF.

In regard to this clonotype: The junction departs from the called germline gene at one end, perhaps through a read error. This chain links TRBV20-1 with TRBJ2-2; D might be TRBD2 (5 bases). This CDR3 spans 13 amino acids. The germline V gene has CDR1 DFQATT and CDR2 SNEGSKA (reference sequence). CDR3 residues: CSARDPYTGELSF. The CDR3 bases are TGCAGTGCTAGAGATCCTTACACCGGGGAGCTGTCTTTT.

To note about this clonotype: A much bigger clone sits one base away, suggesting this may be a read error. Written as DNA, the CDR3 is TGCGCCAGCAGCCTCCACGGGTTCCAAGGGGGCATTCAGTACTTC. Its protein is CASSLHGFQGGIQYF. J is TRBJ2-4 and V is TRBV5-1; maybe TRBD1 (6 bases). The germline V gene has CDR1 SGHRS and CDR2 YFSETQ. V was clipped by 4 bases and J by 9 bases, with 20 bases between them. The CDR3 covers 15 residues. Combining the CDR3 with reference TRBV5-1 and TRBJ2-4 gives the whole variable domain KAGVTQTPRYLIKTRGQQVTLSCSPISGHRSVSWYQQTPGQGLQFLFEYFSETQRNKGNFPGRFSGRQFSNSRSEMNVSTLELGDSALYLCASSLHGFQGGIQYFGAGTRLSVL.

This clonotype showed up just a few times. The CDR3 here is CASSFGDDEQFF. The CDR3 bases are TGTGCCAGCAGCTTCGGTGATGATGAGCAGTTCTTC. V and J are TRBV7-9 and TRBJ2-1; D is unresolved. V was clipped by 3 bases and J by 8 bases, with 8 bases between them. Germline V CDR1 and CDR2: SEHNR, FQNEAQ (reference sequence). The CDR3 totals 12 residues.

A note on this clonotype: The junction and the germline gene differ at one end; a read error may be behind it. The chain couples TRBV6-5 to TRBJ2-3; D may be TRBD2 (6 bases). The CDR3 runs to 15 residues. CDR1 and CDR2 (germline): MNHEY, SVGAGI. The CDR3 DNA reads TGTGCCAGCAGCCCCCGCGGGGCGAGCACAGGTACGCAGTATTTT. It encodes CASSPRGASTGTQYF.

This chain uses TRBV20-1 with TRBJ2-5; a possible D gene is TRBD1 (5 bases). The CDR3 has 17 amino acids. The germline gives CDR1 DFQATT, CDR2 SNEGSKA (reference sequence). The ends were cut back, 1 base at V and 1 base at J, with 19 bases in the middle. The DNA for the CDR3 is TGCAGTGCTAGAGGTTTCCAGGGATCTCTGCTCCAAGAGACCCAGTACTTC. Its protein is CSARGFQGSLLQETQYF.

Comments on this clonotype: Just one base apart from a much larger clone, this may be a read error. The chain combines TRBV27 with TRBJ1-1, with D perhaps TRBD1 (6 bases). There are 15 residues in the CDR3. The germline V gene has CDR1 MNHEY and CDR2 SMNVEV (reference sequence). The CDR3 DNA reads as TGTGCCAGCAGTTTAGGTGTACAGGGTGGGACTGACGCTTTCTTT. As protein: CASSLGVQGGTDAFF.

In this sample, this clonotype turned up many times. The V gene is TRBV19, the J gene TRBJ2-7; no reliable D call. CDR1 LNHDA and CDR2 SQIVND come from the germline V gene (reference sequence). Trimming left V 5 bases short and J 0 bases short, with 11 bases between. The CDR3 has 14 amino acids. CDR3 loop: CASSQAASSYEQYF. The CDR3 nucleotides read TGTGCCAGTAGTCAGGCGGCTAGCTCCTACGAGCAGTACTTC. Full variable domain (remainder filled in from reference TRBV19 and TRBJ2-7): DGGITQSPKYLFRKEGQNVTLSCEQNLNHDAMYWYRQDPGQGLRLIYYSQIVNDFQKGDIAEGYSVSREKKESFPLTVTSAQKNPTAFYLCASSQAASSYEQYFGPGTRLTVT.